These 29 T cell receptor beta chains share one sample of origin, sequenced in a study of OX40 agonist ivuxolimab in advanced cancers. TCRdb's copy holds only in-frame clones and misses some; the assay was immunoSEQ multiplex PCR. The table has fewer than 35,000 clones, about nine tenths seen once. This specimen was CD4+ or CD8+ T cells sorted from blood, taken in a trial of the OX40 agonist ivuxolimab. The receptors originated from an adult with an advanced solid tumor such as melanoma, head and neck, liver or kidney cancer.

The V and J genes are TRBV7-6 and TRBJ2-3; 8 bases match TRBD2. With V trimmed by 5 bases and J by 5 bases, 12 bases remained unmatched. Per the germline V gene, CDR1 is SGHVS and CDR2 is FNYEAQ. The CDR3 runs to 16 residues. CDR3 DNA: TGTGCCAGCAGCGGCCGGCGGGGGGTAATGGGAGATACGCAGTATTTT. Amino acid sequence: CASSGRRGVMGDTQYF.

J is TRBJ2-1 and V is TRBV19, with TRBD2 identical over 10 bases. The CDR3 is 12 amino acids. Germline trimming cut 4 bases from V and 15 bases from J; bases unmatched to any gene: 6. CDR1 is LNHDA and CDR2 is SQIVND in the germline V gene (reference sequence). CDR3 loop: CASSSLAGGVFF. The CDR3 nucleotides read TGTGCCAGTAGTAGTTTAGCGGGAGGTGTGTTCTTC.

The CDR3 spells CASSSSSFRLLGEGYTF. The CDR3 bases are TGTGCCAGCAGTTCCAGCAGTTTCCGACTCCTAGGGGAGGGCTACACCTTC. The rearrangement uses TRBV28 and TRBJ1-2, with a possible D match to TRBD1 (5 bases). Germline CDR1 reads MDHEN; CDR2 reads SYDVKM. The ends were cut back, 4 bases at V and 8 bases at J, with 26 bases in the middle. The CDR3 runs to 17 residues.

The CDR3 sequence: CASSIRGTDYNEQFF. CDR3 DNA: TGTGCCAGTAGTATTAGGGGGACGGATTACAATGAGCAGTTCTTC. The genes are TRBV19 and TRBJ2-1; D might be TRBD1 (6 bases). V lost 3 bases, J lost 4 bases, and 13 bases lay in between. The CDR3 consists of 15 residues. Germline assignment: CDR1 LNHDA and CDR2 SQIVND (reference sequence).

CDR3 nucleotides: TGCAGTGCGCGAAACACTGAAGCTTTCTTT. This codes for CSARNTEAFF. This rearrangement joins TRBV20-1 to TRBJ1-1; D not certain. The length of the CDR3 is 10 residues. Germline V gene data show CDR1 as DFQATT and CDR2 as SNEGSKA (reference sequence). V dropped 6 bases and J dropped 2 bases, with 4 bases sitting between them.

The CDR3 here is CASSDRDRAQETQYF. The CDR3 coding sequence is TGTGCCAGCAGTGATCGGGACAGGGCACAAGAGACCCAGTACTTC. The chain recombines TRBV6-1 with TRBJ2-5; 9 bases are shared with TRBD1. Germline V gene lookup returns CDR1 MNHNS and CDR2 SASEGT. The ends lost 3 bases at V and 2 bases at J; junction bases unmatched: 4. The CDR3 contains 15 residues.

The chain has TRBV28 and TRBJ2-4; 7 bases match TRBD1. Germline loops: CDR1 MDHEN, CDR2 SYDVKM. J lost 8 bases, V lost 1 base, and 11 bases had no gene match. The CDR3 loop spans 16 amino acids. CDR3 region: CASSLSSGTATYIQYF. As DNA, the CDR3 is TGTGCCAGCAGTTTATCCTCCGGGACAGCAACATACATTCAGTACTTC.

The chain carries TRBV7-9 and TRBJ1-1, with TRBD1 matching 8 bases. CDR1 and CDR2 (germline): SEHNR, FQNEAQ (reference sequence). This CDR3 comprises 16 residues. With 4 bases clipped from V and 4 bases from J, the junction kept 11 bases outside the gene matches. As DNA, the CDR3 is TGTGCCAGCAGCTCCCCGAGGCAGGGGGCCCCCACTGAAGCTTTCTTT. This translates into CASSSPRQGAPTEAFF.

The chain joins TRBV30 to TRBJ1-3; 7 nucleotides align to TRBD1. Per the germline V gene, CDR1 is GTSNPN and CDR2 is SVGIG (reference sequence). The V and J ends lost 0 bases and 2 bases, in that order; junction bases with no gene match: 7. CDR3 length: 16 residues. CDR3 bases: TGTGCCTGGAGTGTACAGGCAGGGGGAACTGGAAACACCATATATTTT. Residues: CAWSVQAGGTGNTIYF.

The V gene is TRBV5-1, the J gene TRBJ2-7, with D possibly being TRBD2 (6 bases). This CDR3 is built from 12 residues. In germline, CDR1 is SGHRS, CDR2 YFSETQ. Trimming shortened V by 6 bases and J by 6 bases, and 13 bases separated the two germline ends. CDR3 region: CASNSVGGEQYF. The CDR3 region has the DNA TGCGCCAGCAACAGTGTCGGGGGCGAGCAGTACTTC.

V usage is TRBV11-3 and J usage is TRBJ2-2; D tentatively reads TRBD1 or TRBD2 (6 bases each). V lost 5 bases, J lost 4 bases, and 14 bases lay in between. Germline loops: CDR1 SGHNT, CDR2 YENEEA. This CDR3 has 15 residues. The DNA for the CDR3 is TGTGCCAGCAGCCCTGGAGGGGGAGCCACCGGGGAGCTGTTTTTT. Residues: CASSPGGGATGELFF.

The genes are TRBV5-1 and TRBJ1-1, with 10 bases aligning to TRBD1. J lost 4 bases, V lost 0 bases, and 3 bases had no gene match. Germline CDR1 and CDR2: SGHRS and YFSETQ. The CDR3 spans 15 residues. CDR3 in amino acids: CASSLAGQGGTEAFF. For the CDR3, the DNA is TGCGCCAGCAGCTTGGCAGGACAGGGGGGCACTGAAGCTTTCTTT.

The J gene is TRBJ2-3, the V gene TRBV7-6; the match to TRBD1 covers 10 bases. Looked up from germline, CDR1 is SGHVS and CDR2 is FNYEAQ. The CDR3 is 18 residues long. Germline trimming cut 1 base from V and 6 bases from J; bases unmatched to any gene: 13. CDR3 protein: CASSLGAPGQGRRDTQYF. For the CDR3, the DNA is TGTGCCAGCAGCTTAGGGGCACCGGGACAGGGGAGAAGGGATACGCAGTATTTT.

This chain joins TRBV4-3 and TRBJ2-1, with 8 bases matching TRBD2. Germline values: CDR1 LGHNA, CDR2 YSLEER. The V and J ends lost 3 bases and 5 bases, in that order; junction bases with no gene match: 12. There are 17 residues in the CDR3. CDR3 bases: TGCGCCAGCAGCCACGGGGGGGGCGGGACCCAACACAATGAGCAGTTCTTC. Amino acid sequence: CASSHGGGGTQHNEQFF.

Points on this clone: Sequence at one end of the junction differs from germline and may be a read error. The chain employs TRBV18 and TRBJ1-2, with D possibly matching TRBD1 (5 bases). Looked up from germline, CDR1 is KGHSH and CDR2 is LQKENI. The length of the CDR3 is 16 residues. The CDR3: CASSPLTWDGDYGYTF. The CDR3 nucleotides read TGTGCCAGCTCCCCACTAACTTGGGACGGTGACTATGGCTACACCTTC. The variable domain in full, with the rest retrieved from reference TRBV18 and TRBJ1-2, is NAGVMQNPRHLVRRRGQEARLRCSPMKGHSHVYWYRQLPEEGLKFMVYLQKENIIDESGMPKERFSAEFPKEGPSILRIQQVVRGDSAAYFCASSPLTWDGDYGYTFGSGTRLTVV.

The rearrangement links TRBV28 to TRBJ2-5, with D hard to call. Trimming took off 2 bases at V and 0 bases at J, with 4 bases between the two ends. This CDR3 contains 13 residues. Germline V gives CDR1 MDHEN, CDR2 SYDVKM. The CDR3, as DNA: TGTGCCAGCAGTTTAAGCTACCAAGAGACCCAGTACTTC. This sequence encodes CASSLSYQETQYF.

J is TRBJ2-2 and V is TRBV7-2; D unresolved. Between the trimmed V and J ends, which lost 0 bases and 7 bases, there was a span of 9 bases. The CDR3 runs 14 residues. In germline, CDR1 is SGHTA, CDR2 FQGNSA. CDR3 amino acids: CASSLAIEHGELFF. The DNA of the CDR3 is TGTGCCAGCAGCTTAGCTATTGAGCACGGGGAGCTGTTTTTT. Variable domain in full (rest from reference TRBV7-2 and TRBJ2-2): GAGVSQSPSNKVTEKGKDVELRCDPISGHTALYWYRQSLGQGLEFLIYFQGNSAPDKSGLPSDRFSAERTGGSVSTLTIQRTQQEDSAVYLCASSLAIEHGELFFGEGSRLTVL.

This rearrangement joins TRBV30 to TRBJ2-1, with 9 positions matching TRBD2. Per germline, CDR1 GTSNPN and CDR2 SVGIG (reference sequence). V gave up 2 bases and J gave up 9 bases; unmatched junction bases: 5. CDR3 length: 13 residues. CDR3 amino acids: CAWSRAGGFEQFF. The DNA for the CDR3 is TGTGCCTGGAGTCGAGCGGGAGGTTTTGAGCAGTTCTTC.

The chain couples TRBV5-1 to TRBJ1-6; a possible D gene is TRBD1 (6 bases). The germline V and J ends were trimmed by 5 bases and 5 bases, with 14 bases remaining between them. This CDR3 spans 15 amino acids. Germline loops: CDR1 SGHRS, CDR2 YFSETQ. The CDR3: CASRETGPDNSPLHF. CDR3 nucleotide sequence: TGCGCCAGCAGGGAAACAGGGCCGGATAATTCACCCCTCCACTTT.

V and J are TRBV6-5 and TRBJ1-1; 7 nucleotides match TRBD1. The germline V gene has CDR1 MNHEY and CDR2 SVGAGI. Trimming took 6 bases from V and 1 from J; bases not matched to a gene: 8. CDR3 length equals 15 residues. The CDR3: CASSPGTAWNTEAFF. CDR3 in DNA: TGTGCCAGCAGCCCCGGGACAGCATGGAACACTGAAGCTTTCTTT.

The chain combines TRBV5-4 with TRBJ1-6; 8 bases agree with TRBD1. Germline V CDR1 and CDR2: SGHNT, YYREEE (reference sequence). The CDR3 length is 15 residues. The junction had 3 bases not matched to a gene; V was cut back by 0 bases and J by 7 bases. This chain's CDR3 is CASSLGTGINSPLHF. As DNA, the CDR3 is TGTGCCAGCAGCTTGGGGACAGGGATAAATTCACCCCTCCACTTT. The full variable domain, its missing parts supplied by reference TRBV5-4 and TRBJ1-6, is ETGVTQSPTHLIKTRGQQVTLRCSSQSGHNTVSWYQQALGQGPQFIFQYYREEENGRGNFPPRFSGLQFPNYSSELNVNALELDDSALYLCASSLGTGINSPLHFGNGTRLTVT.

The chain carries TRBV11-2 and TRBJ1-6; 9 nucleotides line up with TRBD1. CDR1 is SGHAT and CDR2 is FQNNGV in the germline V gene. This CDR3 is 15 amino acids long. Unmatched junction bases numbered 7, after V lost 5 bases and J lost 8 bases. CDR3 DNA: TGTGCCAGCAGCCCAGGACAGGGGCCCGATTCACCCCTCCACTTT. Protein sequence: CASSPGQGPDSPLHF.

This rearrangement joins TRBV28 to TRBJ1-1, with a tentative D call TRBD1 (5 bases). V lost 2 bases and J 8 bases, leaving 15 bases between the germline ends. The germline gives CDR1 MDHEN, CDR2 SYDVKM. The CDR3 contains 14 residues. The CDR3 DNA is TGTGCCAGCAGTTTACCCCTACTAACAGGAGAAGCTTTCTTT. Translated, it gives CASSLPLLTGEAFF.

The gene calls are TRBV6-1 and TRBJ1-6; possible D gene TRBD1, 6 bases. The CDR3 runs 12 residues. Germline V gene data show CDR1 as MNHNS and CDR2 as SASEGT. The ends were cut back, 7 bases at V and 10 bases at J, with 11 bases in the middle. The CDR3 is CASNRAESPLHF. Here the CDR3 DNA reads TGTGCCAGCAACAGGGCGGAATCACCCCTCCACTTT.

The chain couples TRBV4-1 to TRBJ1-2, with a weak D call TRBD1 (5 bases). This CDR3 comprises 14 residues. Germline CDR1 MGHRA, CDR2 YSYEKL. V was clipped by 0 bases and J by 13 bases, with 18 bases between them. The CDR3 loop reads CASSQDKWEGLGTF. The CDR3 DNA reads TGCGCCAGCAGCCAAGATAAGTGGGAGGGGCTGGGCACCTTC.

This chain joins TRBV30 and TRBJ2-1; either TRBD1 or TRBD2 may fit D (5 bases each). CDR1 GTSNPN and CDR2 SVGIG come from the germline V gene (reference sequence). CDR3 length: 15 residues. The germline V and J ends were trimmed by 4 bases and 7 bases, with 20 bases remaining between them. The CDR3 here is CAWTRYGAVRNEQFF. In DNA, the CDR3 is TGTGCCTGGACACGTTACGGGGCCGTTCGTAATGAGCAGTTCTTC.

This chain uses TRBV5-1 with TRBJ1-1; perhaps TRBD1 as D (5 bases). Trimming pared 0 bases from V and 11 bases from J, leaving 20 bases between. The CDR3 covers 15 residues. Germline V gene sequence: CDR1 SGHRS, CDR2 YFSETQ. The CDR3 spells CASSLDGGGSQSAFF. The DNA for the CDR3 is TGCGCCAGCAGCTTGGATGGGGGTGGTAGTCAGAGCGCTTTCTTT.

V and J are TRBV6-5 and TRBJ2-7; a possible D gene is TRBD1 (6 bases). The CDR3 loop spans 14 amino acids. CDR1 MNHEY and CDR2 SVGAGI come from the germline V gene. The V end was cut by 6 bases, the J end by 1 base, with 13 bases between. The CDR3 DNA follows: TGTGCCAGCAGCCGCGGACAGTTGTCCTACGAGCAGTACTTC. Amino acid sequence: CASSRGQLSYEQYF.

The chain combines TRBV29-1 with TRBJ2-4, with TRBD2 matching 7 bases. The length of the CDR3 is 13 residues. Germline loops: CDR1 SQVTM, CDR2 ANQGSEA. V shed 4 bases, J shed 7 bases, and the junction held 7 bases outside the gene matches. The CDR3 sequence: CSVAVREGNIQYF. DNA of the CDR3: TGCAGCGTTGCGGTTAGGGAGGGGAACATTCAGTACTTC.